These T cell receptor beta chains were read from a single sample in a study of CXCR3-negative and CXCR3-positive naive CD8 T cells. TCRdb processed the 5' RACE reads again and assigns one entry to each CDR3 protein, with no DNA. The sample table sets out tens of thousands of distinct CDR3 sequences. The material sequenced was memory CD8+ T cells from blood. The source of these receptors is a human donor in good health. Some clones in this sample may be carry-over from other donors' samples. Each CDR3 is given with its conserved first and last residue. Not every row has a clone size; where given, it reads once, few, many or a size class.

J gene	clone size	V gene	CDR3 length	CDR3 protein
TRBJ2-7	-	TRBV25-1	14	CASSEFGREVEQYF
TRBJ1-5	-	TRBV6-4	14	CASSETGGHQPQHF
TRBJ1-2	-	TRBV7-2	12	CANRQGSEGYTF
TRBJ2-7	-	TRBV10-3	11	CAISPSYEQYF
TRBJ2-5	-	TRBV20-1	13	CSARAGYQETQYF
TRBJ2-7	-	TRBV30	16	CAWSVGSTGLGYEQYF
TRBJ2-1	medium-sized	TRBV7-9	12	CASSFGYNEQFF
TRBJ2-1	-	TRBV6-4	14	CASSDSTSMDEQFF
TRBJ2-2	-	TRBV9	14	CASSVAGLDWELFF
TRBJ2-7	-	TRBV20-1	16	CSARALNRDLSYEQYF
TRBJ1-1	-	TRBV14	15	CASSLDRGDGAEAFF
TRBJ2-7	-	TRBV5-1	15	CASCLAGGSSYEQYF
TRBJ2-3	-	TRBV9	15	CASSARDRGADTQYF
TRBJ2-7	-	TRBV20-1	13	CSARAGFSYEQYF
TRBJ2-1	-	TRBV5-6	14	CASSNGLAWNEQFF
TRBJ1-1	-	TRBV10-3	12	CAISEVSGEAFF
TRBJ2-7	-	TRBV7-9	16	CASSSPQLLASHEQYF
TRBJ1-1	-	TRBV29-1	15	CSVGGSFGVKTEAFF
TRBJ2-6	-	TRBV12-5	18	CASGLVRDSLSGANVLTF
TRBJ2-6	-	TRBV9	17	CASSAQTDRAGANVLTF
TRBJ2-3	-	TRBV12-3/TRBV12-4	15	CASSWASDYTDTQYF
TRBJ2-4	-	TRBV6-2/TRBV6-3	12	CASNWGKDIQYF
TRBJ2-7	-	TRBV7-9	14	CASSPPDRTYEQYF
TRBJ2-5	-	TRBV3-1	18	CASSQAGGGTRPPEYQYF
TRBJ2-1	large	TRBV4-3	18	CASSAEGLAGSSYNEQFF
TRBJ2-3	-	TRBV4-2	15	CASSQDGRGTDTQYF
TRBJ1-1	-	TRBV6-5	13	CASSPLLNTEAFF
TRBJ2-7	-	TRBV20-1	14	CSAQTSGRAYEQYF
TRBJ2-1	-	TRBV9	13	CASSVVQGDEQFF
TRBJ2-1	-	TRBV12-3/TRBV12-4	16	CASSFFGTGNYNEQFF
TRBJ2-5	-	TRBV11-3	14	CASSGQENQETQYF
TRBJ2-7	-	TRBV20-1	13	CSARTVPGGEQYF
TRBJ2-7	-	TRBV28	15	CASSPPDRPGHEQYF
TRBJ2-7	-	TRBV7-2	14	CASSLGGGAHEQYF
TRBJ2-5	-	TRBV9	14	CASSRGQGQETQYF
TRBJ2-7	-	TRBV9	15	CASSVGAQGDYEQYF
TRBJ2-1	-	TRBV5-1	15	CASSLDWGSYNEQFF